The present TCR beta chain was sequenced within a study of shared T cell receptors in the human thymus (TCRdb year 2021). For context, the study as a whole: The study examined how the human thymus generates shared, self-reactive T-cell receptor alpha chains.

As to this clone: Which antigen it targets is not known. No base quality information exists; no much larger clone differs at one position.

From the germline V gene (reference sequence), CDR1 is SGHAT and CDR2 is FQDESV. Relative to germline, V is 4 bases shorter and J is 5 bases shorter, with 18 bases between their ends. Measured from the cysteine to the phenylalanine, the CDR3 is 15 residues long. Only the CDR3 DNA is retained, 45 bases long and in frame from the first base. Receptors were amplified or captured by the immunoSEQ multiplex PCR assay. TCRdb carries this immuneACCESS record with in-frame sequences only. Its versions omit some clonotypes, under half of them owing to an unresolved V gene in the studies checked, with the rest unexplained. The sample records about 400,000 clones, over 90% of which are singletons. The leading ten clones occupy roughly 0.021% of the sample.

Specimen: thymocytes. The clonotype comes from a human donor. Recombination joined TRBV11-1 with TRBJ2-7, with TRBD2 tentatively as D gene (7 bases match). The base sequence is TGTGCCAGCAGCTACCTAGGGGGAGGGGTCCACGAGCAGTACTTC. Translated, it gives CASSYLGGGVHEQYF.